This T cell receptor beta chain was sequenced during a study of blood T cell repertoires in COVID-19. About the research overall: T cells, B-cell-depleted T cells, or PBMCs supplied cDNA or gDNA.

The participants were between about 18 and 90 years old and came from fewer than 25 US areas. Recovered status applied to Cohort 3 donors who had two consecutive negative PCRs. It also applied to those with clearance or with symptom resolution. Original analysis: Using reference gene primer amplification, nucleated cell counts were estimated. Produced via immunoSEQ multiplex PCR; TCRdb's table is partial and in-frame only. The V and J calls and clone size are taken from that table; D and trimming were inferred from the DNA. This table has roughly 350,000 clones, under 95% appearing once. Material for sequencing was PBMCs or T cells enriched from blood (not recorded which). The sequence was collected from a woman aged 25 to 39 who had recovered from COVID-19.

The CDR3 sequence is CASSEQENTEAFF. The CDR3 nucleotides read TGTGCCAGCAGCGAACAGGAGAACACTGAAGCTTTCTTT. The J gene is TRBJ1-1, the V gene TRBV5-4, with D possibly TRBD1 on 5 matching bases. In germline, CDR1 is SGHNT, CDR2 YYREEE (reference sequence). This CDR3 comprises 13 residues. V was trimmed by 4 bases and J by 1 base, leaving 8 bases between them.